One and the same sample provided the 6 T cell receptor beta chains below, sequenced in a study of blood T cell repertoires in COVID-19. Sequencing was performed with immunoSEQ multiplex PCR; in TCRdb, only in-frame clones are kept and a portion is missing. The sample contains around 140,000 clones, 65% to 90% of which appear only once. Specimen: peripheral blood. All receptors derive from a man in his 60s with active or convalescent COVID-19.

This chain connects TRBV3-1 (or the pseudogene TRBV3-2) to TRBJ2-5, with a possible D match to TRBD2 (5 bases). There are 15 residues in the CDR3. The ends were cut back, 1 base at V and 5 bases at J, with 14 bases in the middle. CDR1 is LGHDT and CDR2 is YNNKEL in the germline V gene (reference sequence). The CDR3 region has the DNA TGTGCCAGCAGCCAAGGGGGAGCTAGGGCCGAGACCCAGTACTTC. Its translation: CASSQGGARAETQYF.

The J gene is TRBJ2-1, the V gene TRBV6-1, with 7 bases that match TRBD1. The germline V gene has CDR1 MNHNS and CDR2 SASEGT. CDR3 size: 15 residues. J lost 6 bases, V lost 3 bases, and 8 bases had no gene match. The CDR3 here is CASSDDRALRNEQFF. In nucleotides, the CDR3 is TGTGCCAGCAGTGACGACAGGGCGCTACGCAATGAGCAGTTCTTC.

This chain connects TRBV9 to TRBJ2-1; D is perhaps TRBD2 (5 bases). Trimming pared 3 bases from V and 2 bases from J, leaving 12 bases between. The CDR3 loop spans 15 amino acids. The germline V gene encodes CDR1 SGDLS and CDR2 YYNGEE. In DNA, the CDR3 is TGTGCCAGCAGCGCCGACGGGGAAGCCTACAATGAGCAGTTCTTC. Its protein is CASSADGEAYNEQFF. The complete variable domain, with remaining parts taken from reference TRBV9 and TRBJ2-1, reads DSGVTQTPKHLITATGQRVTLRCSPRSGDLSVYWYQQSLDQGLQFLIQYYNGEERAKGNILERFSAQQFPDLHSELNLSSLELGDSALYFCASSADGEAYNEQFFGPGTRLTVL.

This clone was detected only a few times. The J gene is TRBJ1-3, the V gene TRBV11-2; the D is unclear. V shed 5 bases and J shed 0 bases, with 14 bases lying between them. The CDR3 runs 16 residues. Germline loops: CDR1 SGHAT, CDR2 FQNNGV. CDR3 residues: CASSPAGVHSGNTIYF. Here the CDR3 DNA reads TGTGCCAGCAGCCCCGCCGGAGTCCACTCTGGAAACACCATATATTTT.

V usage is TRBV29-1 and J usage is TRBJ1-1; TRBD1 aligns across 9 bases. Losses at the gene ends were 3 bases for V and 4 bases for J; bases not matched to a gene: 3. CDR1 and CDR2 from the germline V gene are SQVTM and ANQGSEA. There are 13 residues in the CDR3. The CDR3, as DNA: TGCAGCGTTGAGGGGACAGGGTCCACTGAAGCTTTCTTT. Translated, it gives CSVEGTGSTEAFF.

V gene TRBV6-2 or TRBV6-3 combines with J gene TRBJ2-7; TRBD1 matches 12 bases. V trimming: 0 bases; J trimming: 6 bases; junction bases outside the gene matches: 6. The CDR3 is 16 residues long. Germline V gene data show CDR1 as MNHEY and CDR2 as SVGEGT. DNA of the CDR3: TGTGCCAGCAGTTACTCGGCCGGGACAGGGGGCGGCGAGCAGTACGTC. Translation: CASSYSAGTGGGEQYV.